This T cell receptor (beta chain) was identified during a study of monozygotic twins with inflammatory bowel disease. Study findings and constraints: Repertoire similarity did not differ between concordant and discordant twins, possibly owing to limited power. Patients with IBD had less TCRbeta diversity (inverse Simpson) than their healthy co-twins.

Germline V CDR1 and CDR2: GTSNPN, SVGIG (reference sequence). This CDR3 contains 14 residues. As regards this clonotype: The antigen remains undetermined.

UMIs were attached via template switching, each with a 6-nucleotide sample barcode. Both the TCRalpha cDNA and the TCRbeta cDNA were taken through two nested PCRs, lasting around 15 and 9 cycles. Following a re-call of the 5' RACE reads, TCRdb has one entry per CDR3 protein and lacks DNA. In total, the table holds some 150,000 distinct CDR3 sequences. This sequence joins TRBV30 and TRBJ1-6; the TCRdb D gene call, TRBD1, has no DNA to confirm it. Material for sequencing was blood. This clonotype originated in a human donor with ulcerative colitis or Crohn's disease, or a healthy co-twin of an affected twin (not recorded which). CDR3 protein: CAWGGQGRNSPLHF.